These 22 T cell receptor beta chains share one sample of origin, sequenced in a study of T cells in Graves' hyperthyroidism and ophthalmopathy. RNA transcripts served as the template for amplifying TCR beta CDR3 regions. The HTBI primer set served for first-round RT-PCR of the TCR CDR3. One entry per CDR3 protein, called by TCRdb with MiXCR from the multiplex PCR reads. The sample shows fewer than 650,000 distinct CDR3 sequences, more than 11% of them seen only once. Sequencing was performed on blood. These receptors all come from a woman younger than 45 with Graves' hyperthyroidism that later progressed to Graves' ophthalmopathy.

There are many counts of this clonotype. The rearrangement links TRBV20-1 to TRBJ2-7; no reliable D call. Germline CDR1 and CDR2: DFQATT and SNEGSKA (reference sequence). V shed 5 bases and J shed 0 bases, with 17 bases lying between them. CDR3 length: 15 residues. The CDR3 reads CSAVEWAASSYEQYF. In DNA form, the CDR3 reads TGCAGTGCTGTCGAGTGGGCGGCTAGCTCCTACGAGCAGTACTTC.

This clonotype has at least ten counts. This chain joins TRBV19 and TRBJ1-5, with 7 bases that match TRBD1. V lost 4 bases to trimming and J lost 3 bases; unmatched junction nucleotides: 3. The CDR3 sequence is 14 residues long. Germline V gene data show CDR1 as LNHDA and CDR2 as SQIVND (reference sequence). The CDR3 spells CASSSTGVNQPQHF. The DNA for the CDR3 is TGTGCCAGTAGTAGCACAGGGGTCAATCAGCCCCAGCATTTT.

This clonotype counts as medium-sized. The chain combines TRBV3-1 with TRBJ2-5, with TRBD1 as a possible D gene (6 bases). Between the trimmed V and J ends, which lost 0 bases and 5 bases, there was a span of 16 bases. This CDR3 comprises 16 residues. Germline V gene data show CDR1 as LGHDT and CDR2 as YNNKEL (reference sequence). In DNA form, the CDR3 reads TGTGCCAGCAGCCAAGACCGTTCAGGGGCCACGGAGACCCAGTACTTC. It specifies CASSQDRSGATETQYF.

Only a few counts were recorded for this clonotype. The chain carries TRBV19 and TRBJ2-7, with a weak D call TRBD1 (7 bases). V was pared by 5 bases and J by 3 bases, with 20 bases between. Germline CDR1 is LNHDA and CDR2 is SQIVND (reference sequence). The CDR3 sequence is 16 residues long. This chain's CDR3 is CASSDYRGTELYEQYF. The CDR3 nucleotides read TGTGCCAGTAGTGATTACCGCGGGACAGAGCTCTACGAGCAGTACTTC.

The chain carries TRBV19 and TRBJ2-1; 11 bases match TRBD2. From germline, CDR1 is LNHDA and CDR2 SQIVND (reference sequence). The V gene end was trimmed by 5 bases and the J gene end by 0 bases; junction bases not matched to a gene: 3. The CDR3 sequence is 16 residues long. The CDR3, as DNA: TGTGCCAGTAGTCGGACTAGCGGGTTCTCCTACAATGAGCAGTTCTTC. It yields the protein CASSRTSGFSYNEQFF. The full variable domain, with the rest looked up from reference TRBV19 and TRBJ2-1, is DGGITQSPKYLFRKEGQNVTLSCEQNLNHDAMYWYRQDPGQGLRLIYYSQIVNDFQKGDIAEGYSVSREKKESFPLTVTSAQKNPTAFYLCASSRTSGFSYNEQFFGPGTRLTVL.

DNA for the CDR3: TGTGCCAGTCAACTAGGGGCTAACGAGCAGTACTTC. It codes for CASQLGANEQYF. This chain uses TRBV6-1 with TRBJ2-7; D possibly matches TRBD1 or TRBD2 (5 bases each). The CDR3 length is 12 residues. Trimming left V 9 bases short and J 5 bases short, with 14 bases between. Germline V gene data show CDR1 as MNHNS and CDR2 as SASEGT.

This clonotype was counted at least ten times. The CDR3 region is CASSEGLVQPQHF. The DNA for the CDR3 is TGTGCCAGCAGTGAAGGTTTGGTCCAGCCCCAGCATTTT. V usage is TRBV2 and J usage is TRBJ1-5; D gene uncertain. Germline lookup yields CDR1 SNHLY and CDR2 FYNNEI. V was clipped by 1 base and J by 7 bases, with 8 bases between them. CDR3 length equals 13 residues.

This chain connects TRBV20-1 to TRBJ2-7; tentatively, D is TRBD1 (5 bases). The CDR3 runs to 11 residues. Germline V lookup: CDR1 DFQATT, CDR2 SNEGSKA (reference sequence). Trimming removed 8 bases from V and 0 bases from J, with 8 bases in between. The CDR3 bases are TGCAGTTCCAGGGCCTCCTACGAGCAGTACTTC. It encodes CSSRASYEQYF.

This clonotype was seen more than once but under ten times. V and J are TRBV5-1 and TRBJ1-2; 9 positions match TRBD1. This CDR3 has 18 amino acids. Germline V gives CDR1 SGHRS, CDR2 YFSETQ. V lost 4 bases and J lost 1; bases outside the gene matches: 14. The CDR3 loop reads CASSLGGPGTGINYGYTF. The CDR3 DNA is TGCGCCAGCAGCCTGGGGGGTCCCGGGACAGGGATTAACTATGGCTACACCTTC.

The CDR3 region has the DNA TGTGCCAGCAGCTATACTAGCGGGAGAGGTGAGACCCAGTACTTC. It codes for CASSYTSGRGETQYF. The chain employs TRBV7-2 and TRBJ2-5; 11 bases are shared with TRBD2. CDR3 length: 15 residues. Germline lookup yields CDR1 SGHTA and CDR2 FQGNSA. With V trimmed by 4 bases and J by 5 bases, 6 bases remained unmatched. Using reference TRBV7-2 and TRBJ2-5 for the parts outside the CDR3, the full variable domain is GAGVSQSPSNKVTEKGKDVELRCDPISGHTALYWYRQSLGQGLEFLIYFQGNSAPDKSGLPSDRFSAERTGGSVSTLTIQRTQQEDSAVYLCASSYTSGRGETQYFGPGTRLLVL.

The chain recombines TRBV9 with TRBJ2-3; the D is unclear. CDR3 length: 13 amino acids. Germline CDR1 SGDLS, CDR2 YYNGEE. The germline V and J ends were trimmed by 2 bases and 6 bases, with 10 bases remaining between them. As DNA, the CDR3 is TGTGCCAGCAGCGTGATAGCTTGGGATACGCAGTATTTT. It translates to CASSVIAWDTQYF.

This clonotype was detected many times. The chain employs TRBV30 and TRBJ1-2; D gene ambiguous. This CDR3 has 13 amino acids. The V end lost 3 bases, the J end lost 4 bases, and 12 bases lay between the germline ends. Germline lookup yields CDR1 GTSNPN and CDR2 SVGIG (reference sequence). DNA for the CDR3: TGTGCCTGGAGCCGGATCGAGGGCTATGGCTACACCTTC. Its protein product is CAWSRIEGYGYTF.

This clonotype was seen a few times. The chain couples TRBV30 to TRBJ1-2; TRBD1 aligns across 7 bases. The junction had 17 bases not matched to a gene; V was cut back by 3 bases and J by 7 bases. CDR1 and CDR2 from the germline V gene are GTSNPN and SVGIG (reference sequence). The CDR3 contains 16 residues. In nucleotides, the CDR3 is TGTGCCTGGAGCTTAGAGGTGTCCAGGGGGTCTCTTGGCTACACCTTC. It codes for CAWSLEVSRGSLGYTF.

This clonotype showed up many times. The chain has TRBV5-1 and TRBJ1-4; D uncertain. CDR1 SGHRS and CDR2 YFSETQ come from the germline V gene. There are 15 residues in the CDR3. V shed 0 bases and J shed 2 bases, with 8 bases lying between them. CDR3 nucleotides: TGCGCCAGCAGCTTGGAAGGGTTTACTAATGAAAAACTGTTTTTT. Translating gives CASSLEGFTNEKLFF.

This clonotype was seen at least ten times. The rearrangement joins TRBV4-1 to TRBJ2-7; D tentatively fits TRBD1 or TRBD2 (6 bases each). V was shortened by 8 bases and J by 5 bases, with 16 bases between the two germline ends. Germline V gene data show CDR1 as MGHRA and CDR2 as YSYEKL. CDR3 length: 13 residues. The CDR3 protein is CASGTGGRDEQYF. The CDR3 nucleotides read TGCGCCAGCGGTACCGGGGGCAGGGACGAGCAGTACTTC.

With regard to this clonotype: A much larger clone differs by one base, so this may be a read error. The chain combines TRBV13 with TRBJ1-2; TRBD1 is a possible D gene (5 bases). V was clipped by 0 bases and J by 2 bases, with 13 bases between them. The CDR3 contains 16 residues. Germline CDR1 is PRHDT and CDR2 is FYEKMQ (reference sequence). This chain's CDR3 is CASSLGKGRVNYGYTF. CDR3 nucleotide sequence: TGTGCCAGCAGCTTAGGCAAGGGACGGGTAAACTATGGCTACACCTTC.

This clonotype came up many times. The V gene is TRBV6-5, the J gene TRBJ2-3; TRBD1 matches at 8 bases. The CDR3 is 14 amino acids. Germline V gene data show CDR1 as MNHEY and CDR2 as SVGAGI. V shed 2 bases, J shed 4 bases, and the junction held 2 bases outside the gene matches. CDR3: CASSYQGASDTQYF. Written as DNA, the CDR3 is TGTGCCAGCAGTTACCAGGGGGCGTCAGATACGCAGTATTTT.

This clonotype appeared many times. The chain links TRBV28 to TRBJ2-1, with unresolved D. The CDR3 contains 15 residues. Germline values: CDR1 MDHEN, CDR2 SYDVKM. V gave up 6 bases and J gave up 5 bases, with 17 bases separating them. This chain's CDR3 is CASSSLLNRDNEQFF. The CDR3 bases are TGTGCCAGCAGCTCTCTCCTAAACAGAGACAATGAGCAGTTCTTC.

There are many counts of this clonotype. CDR3 nucleotide sequence: TGTGCCAGCAGCCTGCTGAACTCCGGGGTCAATGAGCAGTTCTTC. Translated: CASSLLNSGVNEQFF. J is TRBJ2-1 and V is TRBV9; D possibly corresponds to TRBD2 (5 bases). CDR3 size: 15 residues. Germline-derived CDR1 and CDR2 are SGDLS and YYNGEE. V was trimmed by 4 bases and J by 6 bases, leaving 17 bases between them.

On this clonotype itself: A much larger clone is a single base away; this may be a read error. The rearrangement joins TRBV4-3 to TRBJ2-5; possibly TRBD1 for D (5 bases). Germline-derived CDR1 and CDR2 are LGHNA and YSLEER. This CDR3 comprises 15 residues. V was shortened by 0 bases and J by 7 bases, with 15 bases between the two germline ends. The CDR3 sequence is CASSQDRANWGTQYF. CDR3 nucleotide sequence: TGCGCCAGCAGCCAAGACAGGGCTAATTGGGGGACCCAGTACTTC.

A few counts support this clonotype. This sequence joins TRBV7-2 and TRBJ2-5; 8 bases line up with TRBD1. V dropped 10 bases and J dropped 7; count of bases not matched to a gene: 17. Germline assignment: CDR1 SGHTA and CDR2 FQGNSA. The CDR3 runs to 15 residues. CDR3 coding DNA: TGTGCCACCTCAGGGGGCAGGGGGGCATCGGGGACCCAGTACTTC. It translates to CATSGGRGASGTQYF.

Ten or more counts support this clonotype. The V call is TRBV20-1, the J call TRBJ2-1; D tentatively fits TRBD1 or TRBD2 (5 bases each). This CDR3 comprises 15 residues. Germline assignment: CDR1 DFQATT and CDR2 SNEGSKA (reference sequence). The V end lost 3 bases, the J end lost 7 bases, and 19 bases lay between the germline ends. The CDR3 sequence is CSASSRVRGGNEQFF. DNA for the CDR3: TGCAGTGCTAGTAGTAGGGTGAGGGGTGGGAATGAGCAGTTCTTC.